This T cell receptor beta chain was profiled in a study of blood T cells in healthy people across ages. Points from the study as a whole: A roughly linear age-dependent decrease characterized TCR beta diversity per million T cells.

Germline V CDR1 and CDR2: MNHEY, SVGAGI. This CDR3 comprises 14 residues. Trimming cost V 2 bases and J 7 bases; bases outside gene matches: 3. This clonotype came up a few times. As yet, its antigen is unknown. Ranging in age from about 6 to 100, the donors were healthy Caucasian individuals from Russia. With each sample, at least 6 micrograms of total RNA were extracted. Next came a second PCR, run for roughly 6 to 11 cycles, which used a sample-barcoded 5' primer along with a J-beta primer mix. All samples gave at least 2.5 million CDR3-containing paired-end reads. TCRdb reanalysed the 5' RACE reads using MiXCR and keeps one entry per CDR3 protein. The sample has some 1.4 million distinct CDR3 sequences; roughly 45% are singletons.

The chain has TRBV6-5 and TRBJ2-4, with 9 nucleotides matching TRBD2. Sequencing was performed on blood. This clonotype originated in a woman in her late teens or twenties in good health. CDR3 loop: CASSYGTSRNIQYF. The CDR3 DNA reads TGTGCCAGCAGTTACGGGACTAGCCGCAACATTCAGTACTTC.